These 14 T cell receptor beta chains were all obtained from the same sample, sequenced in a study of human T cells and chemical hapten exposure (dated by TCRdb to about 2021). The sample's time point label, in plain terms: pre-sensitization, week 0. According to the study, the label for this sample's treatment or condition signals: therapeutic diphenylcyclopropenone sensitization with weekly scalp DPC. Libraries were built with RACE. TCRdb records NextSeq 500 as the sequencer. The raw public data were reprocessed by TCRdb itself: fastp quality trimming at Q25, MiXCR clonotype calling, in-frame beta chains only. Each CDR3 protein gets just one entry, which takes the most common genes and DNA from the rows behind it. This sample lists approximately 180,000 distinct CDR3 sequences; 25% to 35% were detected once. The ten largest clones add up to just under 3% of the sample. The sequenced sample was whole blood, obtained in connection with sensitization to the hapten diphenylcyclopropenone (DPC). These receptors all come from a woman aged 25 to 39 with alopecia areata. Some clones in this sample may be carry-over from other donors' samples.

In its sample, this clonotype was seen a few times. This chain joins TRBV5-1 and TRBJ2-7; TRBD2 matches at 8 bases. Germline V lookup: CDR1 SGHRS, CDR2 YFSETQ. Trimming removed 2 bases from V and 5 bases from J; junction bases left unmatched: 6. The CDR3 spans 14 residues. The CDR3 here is CASSLQAGADEQYF. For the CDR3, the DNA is TGCGCCAGCAGCTTACAAGCGGGAGCAGACGAGCAGTACTTC.

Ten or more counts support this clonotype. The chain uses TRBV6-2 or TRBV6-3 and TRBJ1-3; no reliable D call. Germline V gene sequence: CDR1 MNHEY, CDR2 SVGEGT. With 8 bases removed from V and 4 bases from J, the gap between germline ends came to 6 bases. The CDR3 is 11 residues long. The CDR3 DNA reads TGTGCCAGCGGTTCGGGAAACACCATATATTTT. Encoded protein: CASGSGNTIYF.

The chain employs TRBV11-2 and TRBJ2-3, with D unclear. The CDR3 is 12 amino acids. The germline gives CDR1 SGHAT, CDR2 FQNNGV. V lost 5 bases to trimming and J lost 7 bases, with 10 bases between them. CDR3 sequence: CASSLNIHTQYF. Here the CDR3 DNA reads TGTGCCAGCAGCCTTAATATTCATACGCAGTATTTT.

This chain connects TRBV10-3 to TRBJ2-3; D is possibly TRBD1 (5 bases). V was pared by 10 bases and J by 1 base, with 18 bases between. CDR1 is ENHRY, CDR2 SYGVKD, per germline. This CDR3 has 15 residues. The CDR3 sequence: CATLLNKGRTDTQYF. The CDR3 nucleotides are TGTGCCACACTCCTGAACAAGGGGCGCACAGATACGCAGTATTTT.

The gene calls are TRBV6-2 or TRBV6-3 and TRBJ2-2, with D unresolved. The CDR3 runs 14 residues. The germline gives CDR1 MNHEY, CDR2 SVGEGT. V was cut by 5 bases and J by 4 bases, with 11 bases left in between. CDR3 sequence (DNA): TGTGCCAGCAGTCAACTGCGAGGCACCGGGGAGCTGTTTTTT. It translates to CASSQLRGTGELFF.

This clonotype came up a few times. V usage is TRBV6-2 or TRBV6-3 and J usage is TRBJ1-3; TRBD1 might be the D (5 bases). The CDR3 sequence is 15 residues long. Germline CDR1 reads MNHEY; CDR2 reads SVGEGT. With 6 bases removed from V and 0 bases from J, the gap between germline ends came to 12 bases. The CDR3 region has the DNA TGTGCCAGCAGCAAATACGGGACCTCTGGAAACACCATATATTTT. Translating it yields CASSKYGTSGNTIYF.

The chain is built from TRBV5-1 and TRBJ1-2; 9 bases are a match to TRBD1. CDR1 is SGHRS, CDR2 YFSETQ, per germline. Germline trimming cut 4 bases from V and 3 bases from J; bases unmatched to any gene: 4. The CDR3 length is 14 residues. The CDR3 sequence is CASSRDRVDYGYTF. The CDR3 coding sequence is TGCGCCAGCAGCCGGGACAGGGTAGACTATGGCTACACCTTC. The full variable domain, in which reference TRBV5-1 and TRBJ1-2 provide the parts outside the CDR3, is KAGVTQTPRYLIKTRGQQVTLSCSPISGHRSVSWYQQTPGQGLQFLFEYFSETQRNKGNFPGRFSGRQFSNSRSEMNVSTLELGDSALYLCASSRDRVDYGYTFGSGTRLTVV.

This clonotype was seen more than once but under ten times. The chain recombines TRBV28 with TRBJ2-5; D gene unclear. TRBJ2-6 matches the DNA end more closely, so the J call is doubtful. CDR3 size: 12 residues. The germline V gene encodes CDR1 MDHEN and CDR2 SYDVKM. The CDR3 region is CASSLLTRPLTF. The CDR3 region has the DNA TGTGCCAGCAGTTTATTGACAAGGCCCCTGACTTTC.

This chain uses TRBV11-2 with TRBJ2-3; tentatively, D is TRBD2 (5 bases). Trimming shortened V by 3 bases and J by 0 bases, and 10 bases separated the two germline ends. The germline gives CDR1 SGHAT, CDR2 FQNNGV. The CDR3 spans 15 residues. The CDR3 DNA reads TGTGCCAGCAGCTTCCAGCGGACTAGCACAGATACGCAGTATTTT. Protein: CASSFQRTSTDTQYF.

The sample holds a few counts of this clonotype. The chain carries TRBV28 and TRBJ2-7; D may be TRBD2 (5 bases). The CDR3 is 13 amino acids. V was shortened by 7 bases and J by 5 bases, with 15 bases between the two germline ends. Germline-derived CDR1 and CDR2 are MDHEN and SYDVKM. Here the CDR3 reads CASTPSMRDEQYF. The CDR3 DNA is TGTGCCAGCACCCCATCGATGAGGGACGAGCAGTACTTC.

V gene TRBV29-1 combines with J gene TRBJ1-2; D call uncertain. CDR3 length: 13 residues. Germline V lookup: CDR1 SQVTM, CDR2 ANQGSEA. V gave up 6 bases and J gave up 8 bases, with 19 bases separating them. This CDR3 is CSVTGRLTRGYTF. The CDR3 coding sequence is TGCAGCGTCACGGGCCGGCTGACGCGGGGCTACACCTTC. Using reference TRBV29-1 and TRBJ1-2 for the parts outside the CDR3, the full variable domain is SAVISQKPSRDICQRGTSLTIQCQVDSQVTMMFWYRQQPGQSLTLIATANQGSEATYESGFVIDKFPISRPNLTFSTLTVSNMSPEDSSIYLCSVTGRLTRGYTFGSGTRLTVV.

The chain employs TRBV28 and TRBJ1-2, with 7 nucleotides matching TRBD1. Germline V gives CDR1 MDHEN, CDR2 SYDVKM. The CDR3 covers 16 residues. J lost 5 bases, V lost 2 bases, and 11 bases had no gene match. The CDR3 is CASSLVQGIRAYGYTF. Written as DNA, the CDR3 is TGTGCCAGCAGTTTAGTACAGGGGATACGGGCGTATGGCTACACCTTC.

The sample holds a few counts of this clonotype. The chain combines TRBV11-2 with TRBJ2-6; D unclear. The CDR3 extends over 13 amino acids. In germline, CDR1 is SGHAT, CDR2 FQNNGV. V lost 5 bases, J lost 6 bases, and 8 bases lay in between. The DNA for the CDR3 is TGTGCCAGCAGCCCCCAGGCGGCCAACGTCCTGACTTTC. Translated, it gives CASSPQAANVLTF. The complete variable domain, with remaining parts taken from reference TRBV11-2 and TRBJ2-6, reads EAGVAQSPRYKIIEKRQSVAFWCNPISGHATLYWYQQILGQGPKLLIQFQNNGVVDDSQLPKDRFSAERLKGVDSTLKIQPAKLEDSAVYLCASSPQAANVLTFGAGSRLTVL.

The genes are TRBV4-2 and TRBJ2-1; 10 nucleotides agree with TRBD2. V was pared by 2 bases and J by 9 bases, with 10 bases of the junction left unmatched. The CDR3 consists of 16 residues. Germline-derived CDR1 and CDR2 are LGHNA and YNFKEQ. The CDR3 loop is CASSQPPGTSVREQFF. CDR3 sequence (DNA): TGTGCCAGCAGCCAACCCCCCGGGACTAGCGTACGTGAGCAGTTCTTC.